This T cell receptor (beta chain) was documented in a study of immune evolution from preneoplasia to lung adenocarcinoma. Profiled with immunoSEQ multiplex PCR; TCRdb holds only in-frame clones, not every one. The sample has thousands of clones, nearly 80% seen once; the top ten hold roughly 25%. V lost 3 bases, J lost 6 bases, and 2 bases stayed unmatched. The CDR3 length is 12 residues. CDR1 is SQVTM and CDR2 is ANQGSEA in the germline V gene. The chain uses TRBV29-1 and TRBJ2-1, with 7 bases that match TRBD2. Input material: FFPE normal lung tissue adjacent to the tumor. This sequence was found in a person aged 55 to 75 with lung adenocarcinoma. The CDR3 sequence is CSVEGLLNEQFF. CDR3 bases: TGCAGCGTTGAGGGACTACTCAATGAGCAGTTCTTC.